This T cell receptor (beta chain) was sequenced during a study of blood T cells in healthy people across ages. V lost 5 bases, J lost 5 bases, and 9 bases stayed unmatched. CDR3 length equals 14 residues. From germline, CDR1 is SGHRS and CDR2 YFSETQ. This clonotype was counted a few times. A second about 7 to 12 cycle PCR used barcoded and J-beta primers. TCRdb passed the 5' RACE reads through MiXCR, listing each CDR3 protein once. The sample comprises about 560,000 distinct CDR3 sequences, 27% of which are singletons, and over 3.5% rests with the top ten. The sample also formed part of further work on T cells of mothers and their children.

This sequence was found in a boy aged 2 to 10 in good health. Sequenced sample: blood. The V gene is TRBV5-1, the J gene TRBJ2-7; 8 bases fit TRBD2. CDR3: CASRQSGSGHEQYF. CDR3 coding DNA: TGCGCCAGCAGACAAAGCGGGAGTGGGCACGAGCAGTACTTC.